This T cell receptor beta chain was sequenced in a study of OX40 agonist ivuxolimab in advanced cancers. Study at large: Dose-escalation patients had hepatocellular carcinoma, melanoma, renal cell or head and neck cancer. Age averaged around 58 years (range roughly 23 to 90), and just over 80% were male.

The CDR3 is 12 residues long. Per the germline V gene, CDR1 is SQVTM and CDR2 is ANQGSEA. The germline V and J ends were trimmed by 2 bases and 11 bases, with 15 bases remaining between them. To note about this clone: No antigen is known for it.

Study observations and caveats: Among some nonresponders, normalized T-cell clonal expansion was also low.

Method: immunoSEQ multiplex PCR; TCRdb's copy keeps in-frame clones and lacks some. Altogether approximately 94,000 clones are present, 89% being singletons, with the ten largest covering 0.15% to 0.2%. Sequenced here: CD4+ or CD8+ T cells sorted from blood, sampled in a trial of the OX40 agonist ivuxolimab. The receptor was derived from an adult with an advanced solid tumor such as melanoma, head and neck, liver or kidney cancer. The genes are TRBV29-1 and TRBJ1-1; possibly TRBD1 for D (6 bases). Here the CDR3 reads CSVESGGGKAFF. The CDR3 DNA reads TGCAGCGTTGAATCTGGGGGCGGGAAGGCTTTCTTT.